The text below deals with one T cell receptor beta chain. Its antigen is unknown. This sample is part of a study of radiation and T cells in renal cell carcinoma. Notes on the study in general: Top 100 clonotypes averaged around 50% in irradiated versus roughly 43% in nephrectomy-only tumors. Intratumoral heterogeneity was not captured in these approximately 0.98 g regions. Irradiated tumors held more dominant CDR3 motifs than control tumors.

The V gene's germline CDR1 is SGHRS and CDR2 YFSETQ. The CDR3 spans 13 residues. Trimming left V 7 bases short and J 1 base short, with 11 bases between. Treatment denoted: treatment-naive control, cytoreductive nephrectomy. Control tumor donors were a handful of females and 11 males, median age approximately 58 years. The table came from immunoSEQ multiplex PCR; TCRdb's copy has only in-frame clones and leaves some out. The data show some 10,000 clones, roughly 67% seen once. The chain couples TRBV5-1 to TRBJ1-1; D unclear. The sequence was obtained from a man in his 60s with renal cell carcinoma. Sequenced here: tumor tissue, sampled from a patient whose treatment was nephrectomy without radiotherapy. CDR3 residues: CASQLLGNTEAFF. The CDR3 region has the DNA TGCGCCAGCCAACTTCTGGGGAACACTGAAGCTTTCTTT.